The clone carrying this T cell receptor beta chain was picked up a small number of times. The sample comes from a study of T cell clones after liver transplantation. V lost 3 bases and J lost 5, with 11 bases in between. The germline CDR1 and CDR2 sequences are SGHTA and FQGNSA. This CDR3 spans 14 amino acids. Using immunoSEQ multiplex PCR, the repertoire was profiled, and TCRdb retains in-frame clones only, with some absent. The data show tens of thousands of clones, with roughly nine tenths seen just once and about 2.5% held by the top ten. The sample was CD4+ T cells from blood, taken before liver transplant. The TCR was taken from a human donor who received a liver transplant. The V gene is TRBV7-2, the J gene TRBJ1-5; no firm D call. DNA of the CDR3: TGTGCCAGCAGCTTTGGTGGTGGATATCAGCCCCAGCATTTT. Translation: CASSFGGGYQPQHF.